The 21 T cell receptor beta chains below all came from one sample that was sequenced in a study of T-cell memory formation after mild COVID-19. TCRdb itself ran the 5' RACE reads through MiXCR, one entry per CDR3 protein. The profile shows some 320,000 distinct CDR3 sequences, around an eighth of them singletons. The source material was PBMCs or a T cell subset sorted from them (not recorded which). The receptors here all came from a man aged 18 to 30 who had mild COVID-19 (a few samples of this study predate the infection). Cell type and time point are not known.

This clonotype has only a few counts. The V gene is TRBV4-3, the J gene TRBJ1-4; 9 bases fit TRBD1. Germline V lookup: CDR1 LGHNA, CDR2 YSLEER. Losses at the gene ends were 4 bases for V and 8 bases for J; bases not matched to a gene: 11. CDR3 length: 16 amino acids. CDR3 sequence reads: CASSPDPGQGGEKLFF. The CDR3 DNA reads as TGCGCCAGCAGCCCAGATCCGGGACAGGGCGGCGAAAAACTGTTTTTT.

This chain connects TRBV9 to TRBJ2-2; the match to TRBD2 covers 8 bases. Per germline, CDR1 SGDLS and CDR2 YYNGEE. V gave up 4 bases and J gave up 6 bases; unmatched junction bases: 8. The CDR3 is 15 amino acids. CDR3 sequence reads: CASSPSGGAAGELFF. CDR3 coding DNA: TGTGCCAGCAGCCCCTCCGGGGGGGCTGCCGGGGAGCTGTTTTTT.

The chain joins TRBV20-1 to TRBJ2-7; 12 bases map to TRBD2. The V and J ends lost 5 bases and 0 bases, in that order; junction bases with no gene match: 2. CDR1 is DFQATT and CDR2 is SNEGSKA in the germline V gene (reference sequence). There are 14 residues in the CDR3. The CDR3 sequence: CSAELAGGSYEQYV. The CDR3 DNA reads as TGCAGTGCTGAACTAGCGGGGGGCTCCTACGAGCAGTACGTC.

The rearrangement links TRBV4-3 to TRBJ1-6, with D possibly matching TRBD1 (6 bases). Germline V gene sequence: CDR1 LGHNA, CDR2 YSLEER. V was trimmed by 3 bases and J by 6 bases, leaving 18 bases between them. This CDR3 region has 17 residues. The CDR3 DNA follows: TGCGCCAGCAGCCAGCTCCTTAGGGGGAGTCGTAATTCACCCCTCCACTTT. Translated, it gives CASSQLLRGSRNSPLHF.

This clonotype showed up just a few times. The chain recombines TRBV4-1 with TRBJ2-5, with TRBD1 as a possible D gene (5 bases). The CDR3 is 16 amino acids. In germline, CDR1 is MGHRA, CDR2 YSYEKL. V was clipped by 1 base and J by 7 bases, with 19 bases between them. The DNA of the CDR3 is TGCGCCAGCAGCCAAGGACCCGGACACGATGGCGGGACCCAGTACTTC. As protein: CASSQGPGHDGGTQYF.

In this sample, this clonotype turned up a few times. The J gene is TRBJ2-1, the V gene TRBV7-3, with 9 bases identical to TRBD2. J was trimmed by 9 bases and V by 1 base; bases with no gene match: 7. Germline loops: CDR1 SGHTA, CDR2 FQGTGA. This CDR3 comprises 15 residues. CDR3 sequence reads: CASSLRTSAGGEQFF. The CDR3 DNA reads as TGTGCCAGCAGCTTAAGGACTAGCGCGGGGGGTGAGCAGTTCTTC.

Concerning this clonotype: The junction differs from germline at one of its ends, possibly a read error. The chain couples TRBV4-1 to TRBJ1-5; D uncertain. The CDR3 is 14 amino acids. Germline V lookup: CDR1 MGHRA, CDR2 YSYEKL. The CDR3 DNA reads as TGCGCCAGCAGCCAAGTAACGGGCAATCAGCCCAAGCATTTT. Its translation: CASSQVTGNQPKHF.

This clonotype was picked up many times. The rearrangement joins TRBV6-5 to TRBJ2-3, with TRBD2 as a possible D gene (7 bases). This CDR3 is built from 15 residues. Trimming cost V 6 bases and J 6 bases, with 19 bases left between them. Germline assignment: CDR1 MNHEY and CDR2 SVGAGI. The CDR3 nucleotides are TGTGCCAGCAGGCCCCGGGGGGTAGGGGGTGATACGCAGTATTTT. Its protein product is CASRPRGVGGDTQYF.

In this sample, this clonotype turned up many times. The CDR3 nucleotides read TGTGCCAGCACATCTACGACTAGCGGGGCGGGCGAGCAGTTCTTC. Its protein is CASTSTTSGAGEQFF. The chain combines TRBV2 with TRBJ2-1; 11 bases agree with TRBD2. CDR3 length equals 15 residues. Germline lookup yields CDR1 SNHLY and CDR2 FYNNEI. V lost 7 bases to trimming and J lost 10 bases; unmatched junction nucleotides: 12.

This clonotype has only a few counts. The J gene is TRBJ2-7, the V gene TRBV20-1; no clear D gene. The CDR3 covers 11 residues. V lost 6 bases to trimming and J lost 1 base, with 7 bases between them. Germline-derived CDR1 and CDR2 are DFQATT and SNEGSKA (reference sequence). As DNA, the CDR3 is TGCAGTGCCCAGGTTTCCTACGAGCAGTACTTC. Its translation is CSAQVSYEQYF.

The gene calls are TRBV7-3 and TRBJ1-3; D is unclear. Looked up from germline, CDR1 is SGHTA and CDR2 is FQGTGA. The V end was cut by 2 bases, the J end by 8 bases, with 10 bases between. The length of the CDR3 is 13 residues. The CDR3 DNA sequence: TGTGCCAGCAGCTTAGTAGACGGGGACACCATATATTTT. Residues: CASSLVDGDTIYF.

The rearrangement uses TRBV5-1 and TRBJ2-5; D tentatively fits TRBD1 or TRBD2 (5 bases each). With 3 bases removed from V and 1 base from J, the gap between germline ends came to 10 bases. The germline V gene encodes CDR1 SGHRS and CDR2 YFSETQ. The CDR3 covers 14 residues. Here the CDR3 DNA reads TGCGCCAGCAGCTCCGACAGCGGCCAAGAGACCCAGTACTTC. This gives the protein CASSSDSGQETQYF.

This clonotype was seen only a few times. A junction boundary mismatches the germline segment, possibly from a read error. The V gene is TRBV7-2, the J gene TRBJ2-2; weak D call: TRBD2 (5 bases). The CDR3 covers 18 residues. Germline V gene data show CDR1 as SGHTA and CDR2 as FQGNSA. The CDR3 region is CASSLVIRQTANTGELIF. The CDR3 DNA follows: TGTGCCAGCAGCTTAGTTATACGTCAGACGGCGAACACCGGGGAGCTGATTTTT.

This chain links TRBV2 with TRBJ1-6; a weak D match, TRBD1 (6 bases). The CDR3 covers 14 residues. Germline loops: CDR1 SNHLY, CDR2 FYNNEI. The germline V and J ends were trimmed by 7 bases and 7 bases, with 14 bases remaining between them. The CDR3 bases are TGTGCCAGCATTGTAGGCAGGGGCAATTCACCCCTCCACTTT. The encoded protein is CASIVGRGNSPLHF.

This clonotype was picked up many times. The chain combines TRBV5-4 with TRBJ2-2; a possible D gene is TRBD1 (6 bases). Germline V gene lookup returns CDR1 SGHNT and CDR2 YYREEE (reference sequence). This CDR3 is 14 amino acids long. V was pared by 4 bases and J by 5 bases, with 12 bases between. The CDR3 DNA sequence: TGTGCCAGCAGCCCAGGGGTGGCTACCGGGGAGCTGTTTTTT. Its translation is CASSPGVATGELFF.

This clonotype was seen a few times. The chain has TRBV7-9 and TRBJ2-6, with TRBD2 as a possible D gene (5 bases). Germline CDR1 SEHNR, CDR2 FQNEAQ (reference sequence). V was cut by 4 bases and J by 4 bases, with 23 bases left in between. The CDR3 covers 19 residues. CDR3 sequence reads: CASSYKGSGSLRGANVLTF. For the CDR3, the DNA is TGTGCCAGCAGCTATAAGGGTTCGGGGTCCCTTAGGGGGGCCAACGTCCTGACTTTC.

The sample holds a few counts of this clonotype. The rearrangement joins TRBV9 to TRBJ2-1, with D perhaps matching TRBD2 (5 bases). V lost 4 bases and J lost 0, with 11 bases in between. This CDR3 has 15 amino acids. The germline gives CDR1 SGDLS, CDR2 YYNGEE. The CDR3 region has the DNA TGTGCCAGCAGCTCGGGGTACCTCTCCTACAATGAGCAGTTCTTC. This gives the protein CASSSGYLSYNEQFF.

In its sample, this clonotype was seen a few times. The V and J genes are TRBV28 and TRBJ2-3; no clear D. The CDR3 contains 14 residues. From germline, CDR1 is MDHEN and CDR2 SYDVKM. Trimming took 8 bases from V and 1 from J, leaving 13 bases between them. DNA of the CDR3: TGTGCCAGCGCGCGGAGCTTGGGCACAGATACGCAGTATTTT. It translates to CASARSLGTDTQYF.

V and J are TRBV20-1 and TRBJ1-4, with D unresolved. CDR3 length equals 13 residues. From germline, CDR1 is DFQATT and CDR2 SNEGSKA (reference sequence). V gave up 6 bases and J gave up 7 bases, with 15 bases separating them. The chain's CDR3 is CSAFTGVGEKLFF. DNA for the CDR3: TGCAGTGCCTTCACCGGGGTGGGTGAAAAACTGTTTTTT.

The J gene is TRBJ1-4, the V gene TRBV4-1, with 7 positions matching TRBD1. This CDR3 has 13 residues. Germline loops: CDR1 MGHRA, CDR2 YSYEKL. V was clipped by 4 bases and J by 8 bases; unmatched bases: 4. The CDR3 DNA reads TGCGCCAGCAGCCTTGGACAGGAGGAAAAACTGTTTTTT. It specifies CASSLGQEEKLFF.

This clonotype appeared many times. V usage is TRBV12-3 or TRBV12-4 and J usage is TRBJ2-2; no reliable D call. V was pared by 5 bases and J by 4 bases, with 8 bases between. The CDR3 totals 13 residues. As DNA, the CDR3 is TGTGCCAGCAGTCCTTTAGGCACCGGGGAGCTGTTTTTT. Its protein product is CASSPLGTGELFF.